The clone carrying this TCR beta chain was seen more than once but under ten times. Its specificity is not known. This sample was included in a study of cytomegalovirus exposure and HLA in healthy donors. General observations from the study: Specificity for CMV antigens was confirmed in vitro for three of the CMV-associated chains. Reports indicated that the classifier achieved high specificity and sensitivity in diagnosing cytomegalovirus status.

The CDR3 consists of 12 residues. Trimming pared 4 bases from V and 8 bases from J, leaving 11 bases between. The germline V gene encodes CDR1 SEHNR and CDR2 FQNEAQ (reference sequence). Profiling relied on immunoSEQ multiplex PCR, and the TCRdb table lists in-frame clones only, not all of them. The sample includes tens of thousands of clones, 85% to 90% of them seen just once. The sequence derives from a young woman in good health and CMV-seropositive. The sample taken for sequencing was PBMCs. The chain employs TRBV7-9 and TRBJ1-2, with TRBD1 as a possible D gene (5 bases). CDR3 sequence reads: CASSSSGLGYTF. In nucleotides, the CDR3 is TGTGCCAGCAGCTCTTCAGGGTTAGGCTACACCTTC. Full variable domain (missing parts from reference TRBV7-9 and TRBJ1-2): DTGVSQNPRHKITKRGQNVTFRCDPISEHNRLYWYRQTLGQGPEFLTYFQNEAQLEKSRLLSDRFSAERPKGSFSTLEIQRTEQGDSAMYLCASSSSGLGYTFGSGTRLTVV.